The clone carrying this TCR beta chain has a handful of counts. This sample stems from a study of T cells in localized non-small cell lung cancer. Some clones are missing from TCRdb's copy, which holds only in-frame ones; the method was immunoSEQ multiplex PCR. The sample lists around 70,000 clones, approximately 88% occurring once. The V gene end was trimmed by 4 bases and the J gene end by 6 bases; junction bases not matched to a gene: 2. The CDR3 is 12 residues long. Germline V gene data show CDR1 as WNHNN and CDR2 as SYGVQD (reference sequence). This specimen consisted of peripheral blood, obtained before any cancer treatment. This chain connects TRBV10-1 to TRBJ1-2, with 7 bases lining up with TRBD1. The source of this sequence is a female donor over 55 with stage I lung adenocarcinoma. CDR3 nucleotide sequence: TGCGCCAGCAGTGGCGACAGGGATGGCTACACCTTC. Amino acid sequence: CASSGDRDGYTF.